The rows below give T cell receptor beta chains drawn from one sample of a study of vaccination and CD4 T cells after COVID-19. Antigens for these TCRs are unknown. TCRdb reanalysed the PCR reads using MiXCR and keeps one entry per CDR3 protein. The sample includes 20,000 to 30,000 distinct CDR3 sequences, roughly 53% of them seen just once. Material: CD4+ T cells from blood, cultured in vitro. The receptors come from a human donor who had recovered from COVID-19. The CDR3 runs from the conserved cysteine through the conserved F or W. Each record gives: CDR3 protein, CDR3 DNA, clone size, J gene, D gene, V gene. A D gene is named only where the DNA matches it firmly. Expanded clones get a size class; other rows say once, few or many, or leave the size out.

CDR3: CAWERSIGQPQHF
DNA: TGTGCCTGGGAAAGATCGATTGGGCAGCCCCAGCATTTT
size: few
J: TRBJ1-5
D: .
V: TRBV30

CDR3: CASSSFGTTGGNEQFF
DNA: TGTGCCAGCAGCTCCTTCGGGACTACGGGGGGGAATGAGCAGTTCTTC
size: .
J: TRBJ2-1
D: TRBD2
V: TRBV7-2

CDR3: CASGDSHSSETQYF
DNA: TGTGCCAGCGGGGACAGCCACAGCTCGGAGACCCAGTACTTC
size: .
J: TRBJ2-5
D: TRBD1
V: TRBV6-1

CDR3: CASSSITLNTEAFF
DNA: TGTGCCAGCAGCTCCATAACTTTGAATACTGAAGCTTTCTTT
size: .
J: TRBJ1-1
D: .
V: TRBV5-6

CDR3: CASQGQFKDGYTF
DNA: TGTGCCAGTCAGGGACAGTTTAAGGACGGCTACACCTTC
size: few
J: TRBJ1-2
D: TRBD1
V: TRBV19

CDR3: CASGTANSPLHF
DNA: TGTGCCAGCGGGACAGCTAATTCACCCCTCCACTTT
size: .
J: TRBJ1-6
D: TRBD1
V: TRBV2

CDR3: CASSLITSEQYF
DNA: TGTGCCAGCAGCTTAATAACTAGCGAGCAGTACTTC
size: .
J: TRBJ2-7
D: .
V: TRBV7-9

CDR3: CASSRLLSSTDTQYF
DNA: TGTGCCAGCAGTCGACTATTATCTAGCACAGATACGCAGTATTTT
size: .
J: TRBJ2-3
D: .
V: TRBV6-2/TRBV6-3

CDR3: CASSFRIRMGAGEKLFF
DNA: TGTGCCAGCAGCTTTAGGATCCGCATGGGGGCGGGGGAAAAACTGTTTTTT
size: once
J: TRBJ1-4
D: .
V: TRBV7-9

CDR3: CASSGTRTGELFF
DNA: TGTGCCAGCAGCGGGACTAGAACCGGGGAGCTGTTTTTT
size: .
J: TRBJ2-2
D: TRBD2
V: TRBV2

CDR3: CASSPHRDQGNQPQHF
DNA: TGTGCCAGCAGCCCCCACAGGGATCAAGGCAATCAGCCCCAGCATTTT
size: once
J: TRBJ1-5
D: .
V: TRBV7-8

CDR3: CASSSDRGSSPLHF
DNA: TGTGCCAGCAGCTCTGACAGGGGTTCTTCACCCCTCCACTTT
size: .
J: TRBJ1-6
D: TRBD1
V: TRBV7-9

CDR3: CASSIVGSSYEQYF
DNA: TGTGCCAGTAGTATAGTAGGCAGTTCCTACGAGCAGTACTTC
size: .
J: TRBJ2-7
D: .
V: TRBV19

CDR3: CASSLMEGKLFF
DNA: TGTGCCAGCAGCTTAATGGAGGGAAAACTGTTTTTT
size: .
J: TRBJ1-4
D: .
V: TRBV7-9

CDR3: CSGTRGTEAFF
DNA: TGCAGTGGTACTCGGGGGACGGAAGCTTTCTTT
size: .
J: TRBJ1-1
D: .
V: TRBV20-1

CDR3: CASSQAPLAIGTDTQYF
DNA: TGTGCCAGCAGCCAAGCCCCGCTAGCGATCGGGACAGATACGCAGTATTTT
size: .
J: TRBJ2-3
D: .
V: TRBV4-2

CDR3: CASSKGHSDGYTF
DNA: TGTGCCAGCAGCAAAGGACATTCGGATGGCTACACCTTC
size: few
J: TRBJ1-2
D: .
V: TRBV21-1

CDR3: CSVRVRDYEQYF
DNA: TGCAGCGTTAGGGTCCGAGACTACGAGCAGTACTTC
size: .
J: TRBJ2-7
D: .
V: TRBV29-1

CDR3: CSAPRPLSEAFF
DNA: TGCAGTGCCCCGCGTCCCCTATCTGAAGCTTTCTTT
size: few
J: TRBJ1-1
D: .
V: TRBV20-1

CDR3: CASKRATEAFF
DNA: TGTGCCAGCAAGCGGGCGACTGAAGCTTTCTTT
size: .
J: TRBJ1-1
D: .
V: TRBV12-3/TRBV12-4

CDR3: CASTLQGKGSPLHF
DNA: TGTGCCAGCACCCTACAGGGGAAAGGCTCACCCCTCCACTTT
size: .
J: TRBJ1-6
D: TRBD1
V: TRBV12-3/TRBV12-4

CDR3: CSALGWDYSYEQYF
DNA: TGCAGTGCTCTGGGGTGGGACTACTCCTACGAGCAGTACTTC
size: .
J: TRBJ2-7
D: TRBD2
V: TRBV20-1

CDR3: CASTLGTSGRARQETQYF
DNA: TGTGCCAGTACCCTTGGGACTAGCGGGAGGGCCCGCCAAGAGACCCAGTACTTC
size: .
J: TRBJ2-5
D: TRBD2
V: TRBV19

CDR3: CASSTRGRGQGSGELFF
DNA: TGTGCCAGTAGTACTCGGGGAAGGGGACAGGGCTCCGGGGAGCTGTTTTTT
size: .
J: TRBJ2-2
D: TRBD1
V: TRBV19

CDR3: CASSQGARDRRNTIYF
DNA: TGCGCCAGCAGCCAAGGCGCCCGGGACAGGCGAAACACCATATATTTT
size: .
J: TRBJ1-3
D: TRBD1
V: TRBV4-3

CDR3: CASSSNTEAFF
DNA: TGTGCCAGCAGCTCGAACACTGAAGCTTTCTTT
size: .
J: TRBJ1-1
D: .
V: TRBV11-3

CDR3: CSARGWAGYGYGYTF
DNA: TGCAGTGCTAGGGGGTGGGCAGGTTACGGCTATGGCTACACCTTC
size: few
J: TRBJ1-2
D: .
V: TRBV20-1

CDR3: CASKRPGSNTEAFF
DNA: TGTGCCAGCAAACGACCCGGGTCAAACACTGAAGCTTTCTTT
size: .
J: TRBJ1-1
D: .
V: TRBV5-4

CDR3: CASIGINRAYTGELFF
DNA: TGTGCCAGTATTGGGATTAACAGGGCTTACACCGGGGAGCTGTTTTTT
size: .
J: TRBJ2-2
D: .
V: TRBV19

CDR3: CSAPLTVEGSPLHF
DNA: TGCAGTGCTCCACTAACGGTGGAGGGTTCACCCCTCCACTTT
size: .
J: TRBJ1-6
D: .
V: TRBV20-1

CDR3: CASSLRGRDREETQYF
DNA: TGTGCCAGCAGCTTGCGAGGCCGGGACAGGGAAGAGACCCAGTACTTC
size: .
J: TRBJ2-5
D: TRBD1
V: TRBV7-9

CDR3: CSARFGRDGNQPQHF
DNA: TGCAGTGCTAGATTCGGACGGGATGGCAATCAGCCCCAGCATTTT
size: .
J: TRBJ1-5
D: .
V: TRBV20-1

CDR3: CSARPSGRSTDTQYF
DNA: TGCAGTGCTAGACCTAGCGGGAGGTCCACAGATACGCAGTATTTT
size: .
J: TRBJ2-3
D: TRBD2
V: TRBV20-1

CDR3: CSAGGQNGYTF
DNA: TGCAGTGCTGGGGGACAGAATGGCTACACCTTC
size: .
J: TRBJ1-2
D: TRBD1
V: TRBV20-1

CDR3: CASSPGTGVSYEQYF
DNA: TGTGCCAGCAGCCCCGGGACAGGGGTATCCTACGAGCAGTACTTC
size: .
J: TRBJ2-7
D: TRBD1
V: TRBV7-6

CDR3: CASSLSFAILSEAFF
DNA: TGTGCCAGCAGCTTAAGCTTCGCAATCCTCTCTGAAGCTTTCTTT
size: few
J: TRBJ1-1
D: .
V: TRBV7-2

CDR3: CASRVTSAGSYNEQFF
DNA: TGTGCCAGCAGGGTCACCTCAGCAGGCTCCTACAATGAGCAGTTCTTC
size: few
J: TRBJ2-1
D: .
V: TRBV27

CDR3: CASTPGTGVGETQYF
DNA: TGTGCCAGCACCCCCGGGACAGGGGTGGGAGAGACCCAGTACTTC
size: few
J: TRBJ2-5
D: TRBD1
V: TRBV7-2

CDR3: CASSEGGRRNTEAFF
DNA: TGTGCCAGCAGTGAAGGCGGGCGCAGAAACACTGAAGCTTTCTTT
size: .
J: TRBJ1-1
D: .
V: TRBV25-1

CDR3: CASFRGGAKLDTEAFF
DNA: TGCGCCAGCTTCCGGGGGGGCGCGAAGTTGGACACTGAAGCTTTCTTT
size: once
J: TRBJ1-1
D: .
V: TRBV23-1

CDR3: CATSDRTRNTGELFF
DNA: TGTGCCACCAGTGACAGGACCAGGAACACCGGGGAGCTGTTTTTT
size: .
J: TRBJ2-2
D: .
V: TRBV24-1

CDR3: CASGRWTDTNYGYTF
DNA: TGTGCCAGCGGACGCTGGACGGATACTAACTATGGCTACACCTTC
size: once
J: TRBJ1-2
D: .
V: TRBV6-1

CDR3: CAFFPDMHYDGYTF
DNA: TGTGCCTTTTTTCCAGACATGCACTACGATGGCTACACCTTC
size: .
J: TRBJ1-2
D: .
V: TRBV30

CDR3: CSASGSRADWGYTF
DNA: TGCAGTGCTAGTGGATCAAGAGCCGACTGGGGCTACACCTTC
size: .
J: TRBJ1-2
D: .
V: TRBV20-1

CDR3: CASRHPGTGLRPQHF
DNA: TGTGCCAGCAGGCACCCCGGGACAGGGCTGAGGCCCCAGCATTTT
size: few
J: TRBJ1-5
D: TRBD1
V: TRBV6-2/TRBV6-3

CDR3: CASSLVPTGYTGELFF
DNA: TGTGCCAGCAGCTTAGTCCCGACAGGGTACACCGGGGAGCTGTTTTTT
size: .
J: TRBJ2-2
D: TRBD1
V: TRBV7-3

CDR3: CASSFERGSSYNEQFF
DNA: TGTGCCAGCAGCTTCGAACGGGGGAGCTCCTACAATGAGCAGTTCTTC
size: .
J: TRBJ2-1
D: .
V: TRBV5-4

CDR3: CASSRTGTANTEAFF
DNA: TGTGCCAGCAGCCGTACCGGGACCGCGAACACTGAAGCTTTCTTT
size: few
J: TRBJ1-1
D: .
V: TRBV12-3/TRBV12-4

CDR3: CASSPTGLDSGNTIYF
DNA: TGTGCCAGCAGTCCGACGGGGTTGGACTCTGGAAACACCATATATTTT
size: once
J: TRBJ1-3
D: .
V: TRBV12-3/TRBV12-4

CDR3: CASSRGGSYEQYF
DNA: TGTGCCAGCAGCCGGGGGGGCAGCTACGAGCAGTACTTC
size: .
J: TRBJ2-7
D: TRBD2
V: TRBV12-3/TRBV12-4

CDR3: CASTPGGAQETQYF
DNA: TGTGCCAGCACCCCGGGGGGGGCCCAAGAGACCCAGTACTTC
size: .
J: TRBJ2-5
D: TRBD2
V: TRBV5-5

CDR3: CSARQDRVREEQYF
DNA: TGCAGTGCTAGACAGGACAGGGTAAGGGAGGAGCAGTACTTC
size: .
J: TRBJ2-7
D: TRBD1
V: TRBV20-1